This T cell receptor (beta chain) derives from a study of blood T cell repertoires in COVID-19. Study details: Acute-phase and convalescent COVID-19 samples originated in the United States, Italy and Spain. T cells, B-cell-depleted T cells, or PBMCs provided the cDNA or gDNA that served as material.

Original analysis: Amplification of reference gene primers provided the estimated nucleated cell counts. Data came from immunoSEQ multiplex PCR; TCRdb stores just in-frame clones and leaves some out. From that table come the V and J calls and clone size; the DNA was used to work out D and trimming. The table has tens of thousands of clones, over 75% seen once. V gave up 4 bases and J gave up 4 bases, with 21 bases separating them. The V gene's germline CDR1 is SGHNT and CDR2 YENEEA. The CDR3 totals 17 residues. This chain joins TRBV11-3 and TRBJ2-3; D perhaps matches TRBD1 (7 bases). The clonotype comes from a human donor in a cohort sampled during active COVID-19. Sequencing was carried out using peripheral blood. The CDR3 nucleotides read TGTGCCAGCAGCTCCCTGACCGGAGGAGGGGGCTCAGATACGCAGTATTTT. Protein: CASSSLTGGGGSDTQYF. The full variable domain, with the rest looked up from reference TRBV11-3 and TRBJ2-3, is EAGVVQSPRYKIIEKKQPVAFWCNPISGHNTLYWYLQNLGQGPELLIRYENEEAVDDSQLPKDRFSAERLKGVDSTLKIQPAELGDSAVYLCASSSLTGGGGSDTQYFGPGTRLTVL.